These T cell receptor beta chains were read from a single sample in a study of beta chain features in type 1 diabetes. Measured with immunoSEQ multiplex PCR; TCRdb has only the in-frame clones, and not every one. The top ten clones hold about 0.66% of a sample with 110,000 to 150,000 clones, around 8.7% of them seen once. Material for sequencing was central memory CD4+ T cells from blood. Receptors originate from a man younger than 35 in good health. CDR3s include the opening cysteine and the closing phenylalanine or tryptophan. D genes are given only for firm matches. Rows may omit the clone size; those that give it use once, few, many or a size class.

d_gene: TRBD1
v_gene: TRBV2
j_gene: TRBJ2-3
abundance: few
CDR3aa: CASSFGQGGPQYF
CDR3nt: TGTGCCAGCAGTTTTGGACAGGGGGGGCCCCAGTATTTT

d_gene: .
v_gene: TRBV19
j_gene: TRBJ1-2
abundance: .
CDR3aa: CASTPLPGTYGYTF
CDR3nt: TGTGCCAGTACCCCTCTGCCGGGAACCTATGGCTACACCTTC

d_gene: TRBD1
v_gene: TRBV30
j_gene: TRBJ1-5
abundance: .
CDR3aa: CAWSTGGNQPQHF
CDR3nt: TGTGCCTGGAGCACAGGGGGCAATCAGCCCCAGCATTTT

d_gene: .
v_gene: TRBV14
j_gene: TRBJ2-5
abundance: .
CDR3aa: CASSQDRASRETQYF
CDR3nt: TGTGCCAGCAGCCAAGATAGGGCTAGCAGAGAGACCCAGTACTTC

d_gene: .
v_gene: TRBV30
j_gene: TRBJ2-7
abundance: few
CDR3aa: CASSLPGSGEQYF
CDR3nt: TGTGCCAGTAGTCTCCCCGGAAGCGGGGAGCAGTACTTC

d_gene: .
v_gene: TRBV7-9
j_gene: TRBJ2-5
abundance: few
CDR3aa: CASSLNEETQYF
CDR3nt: TGTGCCAGCAGCCTGAACGAGGAGACCCAGTACTTC

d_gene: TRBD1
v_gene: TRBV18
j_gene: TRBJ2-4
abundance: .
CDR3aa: CASSPPGTGVNIQYF
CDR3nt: TGTGCCAGCTCACCGCCTGGGACAGGGGTGAACATTCAGTACTTC

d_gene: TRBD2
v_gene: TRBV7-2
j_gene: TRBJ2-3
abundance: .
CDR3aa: CASSFRTSFRPDTQYF
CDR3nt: TGTGCCAGCAGCTTTCGGACTAGCTTTAGGCCTGATACGCAGTATTTT

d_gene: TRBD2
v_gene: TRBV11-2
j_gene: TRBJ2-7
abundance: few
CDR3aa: CASSQYSGGREQYF
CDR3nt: TGTGCCAGCAGCCAATATAGCGGGGGACGCGAGCAGTACTTC

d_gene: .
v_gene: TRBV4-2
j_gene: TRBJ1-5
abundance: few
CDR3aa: CASSQQGAHSNQPQHF
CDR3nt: TGTGCCAGCAGCCAACAGGGCGCCCATAGCAATCAGCCCCAGCATTTT

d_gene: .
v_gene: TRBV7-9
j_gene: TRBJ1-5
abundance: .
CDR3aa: CASSLDKNQPQHF
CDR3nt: TGTGCCAGCAGCTTAGATAAAAATCAGCCCCAGCATTTT